This entry lists 17 T cell receptor beta chains sequenced from one sample in a study of spatial heterogeneity in lung cancer. Time point in this sample: blood at routine non-recurrence follow-up after resection. TCRdb re-derived calls from the 5' RACE reads in MiXCR, one entry per CDR3 protein. The sample lists about 47,000 distinct CDR3 sequences, about 12% seen once, with roughly 32% in the top ten. Sample: PBMCs, taken at follow-up. The receptor source for this set is a male donor with early-stage non-small cell lung cancer.

This clonotype is categorized as medium-sized. The chain joins TRBV7-2 to TRBJ2-3, with D unclear. There are 13 residues in the CDR3. The V end was cut by 4 bases, the J end by 1 base, with 6 bases between. The V gene's germline CDR1 is SGHTA and CDR2 FQGNSA. CDR3 DNA sequence: TGTGCCAGCAGCTCTGCAGGCACAGATACGCAGTATTTT. Translation: CASSSAGTDTQYF.

This chain uses TRBV12-3 or TRBV12-4 with TRBJ2-1; D is unclear. V lost 3 bases, J lost 9 bases, and 12 bases lay in between. The CDR3 has 13 amino acids. In DNA, the CDR3 is TGTGCCAGCAGTTTTGAACCCGCCGGTGAGCAGTTCTTC. Protein: CASSFEPAGEQFF.

The rearrangement uses TRBV30 and TRBJ1-2; D unresolved. The CDR3 contains 13 residues. Germline-derived CDR1 and CDR2 are GTSNPN and SVGIG (reference sequence). Trimming stripped 2 bases from V and 8 bases from J, with 15 bases between. CDR3 DNA: TGTGCCTGGAGTAAGGGCTTTAACATGGGCTACACCTTC. It is translated as CAWSKGFNMGYTF.

This clonotype was found a few times. The chain couples TRBV6-5 to TRBJ2-4; 9 positions match TRBD1. Germline lookup yields CDR1 MNHEY and CDR2 SVGAGI. CDR3 length: 15 amino acids. V shed 0 bases, J shed 5 bases, and the junction held 2 bases outside the gene matches. The CDR3 loop reads CASSYSHRGQNIQYF. For the CDR3, the DNA is TGTGCCAGCAGTTACTCGCACAGGGGGCAAAACATTCAGTACTTC.

This clonotype was counted a few times. The chain recombines TRBV3-1 with TRBJ2-5; D is undetermined. The CDR3 runs to 12 residues. In germline, CDR1 is LGHDT, CDR2 YNNKEL (reference sequence). The V end lost 3 bases, the J end lost 5 bases, and 7 bases lay between the germline ends. CDR3 region: CASSQSSETQYF. The DNA of the CDR3 is TGTGCCAGCAGCCAGTCCTCGGAGACCCAGTACTTC.

This clonotype was detected a few times. The rearrangement uses TRBV9 and TRBJ2-7; TRBD1 agrees at 7 bases. The CDR3 has 15 amino acids. Looked up from germline, CDR1 is SGDLS and CDR2 is YYNGEE. V lost 3 bases to trimming and J lost 2 bases; unmatched junction nucleotides: 8. CDR3 amino acids: CASSAGQALAYEQYF. In nucleotides, the CDR3 is TGTGCCAGCAGCGCCGGACAGGCCTTAGCCTACGAGCAGTACTTC.

This clonotype has at least ten counts. This sequence joins TRBV12-3 or TRBV12-4 and TRBJ1-5; D unclear. V gave up 4 bases and J gave up 5 bases, with 12 bases separating them. The CDR3 length is 14 residues. The DNA of the CDR3 is TGTGCCAGCAGTTCCCCGGGCAGGTATCAGCCCCAGCATTTT. Protein sequence: CASSSPGRYQPQHF.

Turning to this clonotype: With a much larger clone just one base away, this may be a read error. The chain links TRBV10-3 to TRBJ2-1; D gene unclear. V lost 3 bases, J lost 0 bases, and 12 bases lay in between. CDR1 and CDR2 (germline): ENHRY, SYGVKD. CDR3 length equals 16 residues. The CDR3 sequence: CAISDFITGSYNEQFF. The DNA for the CDR3 is TGTGCCATCAGTGACTTTATTACGGGCTCCTACAATGAGCAGTTCTTC.

This clonotype was found a few times. This rearrangement joins TRBV6-5 to TRBJ1-6; D is uncertain. Germline V lookup: CDR1 MNHEY, CDR2 SVGAGI. V was shortened by 5 bases and J by 5 bases, with 13 bases between the two germline ends. The CDR3 runs to 15 residues. The CDR3 loop reads CASSEGRLDNSPLHF. CDR3 bases: TGTGCCAGCAGTGAGGGCCGTTTGGATAATTCACCCCTCCACTTT.

The V gene is TRBV5-5, the J gene TRBJ2-1, with a tentative D call TRBD2 (6 bases). V was pared by 9 bases and J by 1 base, with 8 bases between. The CDR3 totals 12 residues. The germline gives CDR1 SGHKS, CDR2 YYEKEE (reference sequence). Here the CDR3 reads CATGTSYNEQFF. The CDR3 DNA reads TGTGCCACCGGGACTTCCTACAATGAGCAGTTCTTC.

This chain joins TRBV7-3 and TRBJ2-7, with D maybe TRBD2 (6 bases). There are 14 residues in the CDR3. The ends were cut back, 6 bases at V and 6 bases at J, with 18 bases in the middle. Looked up from germline, CDR1 is SGHTA and CDR2 is FQGTGA. DNA for the CDR3: TGTGCCAGCAGTTCCGGGACGGGGAGGTCCGAGCAGTACTTC. Translation: CASSSGTGRSEQYF.

The rearrangement joins TRBV7-4 to TRBJ2-5; D gene ambiguous. V was cut by 2 bases and J by 5 bases, with 9 bases left in between. The CDR3 runs 13 residues. Germline lookup yields CDR1 SGHVT and CDR2 SQSDAQ. The CDR3 is CASSLRLRETQYF. The DNA of the CDR3 is TGTGCCAGCAGCTTACGGTTGCGGGAGACCCAGTACTTC.

This clonotype was found many times. The chain has TRBV19 and TRBJ2-1; the D gene is possibly TRBD2 (5 bases). Looked up from germline, CDR1 is LNHDA and CDR2 is SQIVND (reference sequence). V shed 3 bases and J shed 16 bases, with 16 bases lying between them. The CDR3 totals 12 residues. The CDR3 DNA reads as TGTGCCAGTAGTATGAAAGGACTTTGGCGCTTCTTC. It translates to CASSMKGLWRFF.

This clonotype was recorded once. This chain uses TRBV6-5 with TRBJ2-7; no clear D. The CDR3 is made up of 13 amino acids. The V gene lost 2 bases and the J gene lost 2 bases, with 7 bases spanning the gap. Germline V gene sequence: CDR1 MNHEY, CDR2 SVGAGI. CDR3 sequence: CASSYDRTYEQYF. For the CDR3, the DNA is TGTGCCAGCAGTTACGACCGAACCTACGAGCAGTACTTC.

This chain uses TRBV16 with TRBJ2-7; a possible D gene is TRBD1 (6 bases). This CDR3 region has 14 residues. From germline, CDR1 is KGHSY and CDR2 FQNENV. V lost 4 bases to trimming and J lost 0 bases, with 10 bases between them. Written as DNA, the CDR3 is TGTGCCAGCAGCCCTCCGACAGGCTCCTACGAGCAGTACTTC. Encoded protein: CASSPPTGSYEQYF.

This clonotype appeared a few times. V and J are TRBV27 and TRBJ1-1, with 9 bases identical to TRBD1. The CDR3 totals 11 residues. The J segment lost 11 bases and the V segment lost 6 bases, leaving 4 bases of the junction unmatched. Germline CDR1 reads MNHEY; CDR2 reads SMNVEV (reference sequence). CDR3 sequence reads: CASRGTGWAFF. In DNA form, the CDR3 reads TGTGCCAGCAGGGGGACAGGGTGGGCTTTCTTT.

The chain combines TRBV20-1 with TRBJ2-5, with D possibly matching TRBD1 (5 bases). Trimming pared 5 bases from V and 5 bases from J, leaving 15 bases between. CDR1 and CDR2 from the germline V gene are DFQATT and SNEGSKA (reference sequence). The CDR3 is made up of 13 amino acids. CDR3 nucleotides: TGCAGTGCTGGGCAGGGTCGTCGGGAGACCCAGTACTTC. Amino acids: CSAGQGRRETQYF.